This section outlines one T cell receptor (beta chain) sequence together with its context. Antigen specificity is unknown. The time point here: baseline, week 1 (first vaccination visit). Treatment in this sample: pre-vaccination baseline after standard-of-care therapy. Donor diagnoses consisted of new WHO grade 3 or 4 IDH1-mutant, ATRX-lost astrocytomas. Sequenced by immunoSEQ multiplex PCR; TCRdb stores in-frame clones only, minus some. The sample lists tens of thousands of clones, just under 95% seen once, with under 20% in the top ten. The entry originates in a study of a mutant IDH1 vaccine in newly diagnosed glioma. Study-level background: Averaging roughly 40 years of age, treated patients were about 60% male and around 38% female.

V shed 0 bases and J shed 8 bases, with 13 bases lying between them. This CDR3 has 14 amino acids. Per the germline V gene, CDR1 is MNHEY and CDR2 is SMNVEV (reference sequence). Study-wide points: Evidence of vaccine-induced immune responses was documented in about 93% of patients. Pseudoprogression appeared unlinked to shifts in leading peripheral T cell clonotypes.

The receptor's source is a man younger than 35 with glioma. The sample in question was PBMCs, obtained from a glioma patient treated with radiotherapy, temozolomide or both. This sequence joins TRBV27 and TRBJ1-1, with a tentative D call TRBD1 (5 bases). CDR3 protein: CASSLSRPPGEAFF. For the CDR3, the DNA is TGTGCCAGCAGTTTATCGCGCCCCCCAGGGGAAGCTTTCTTT.